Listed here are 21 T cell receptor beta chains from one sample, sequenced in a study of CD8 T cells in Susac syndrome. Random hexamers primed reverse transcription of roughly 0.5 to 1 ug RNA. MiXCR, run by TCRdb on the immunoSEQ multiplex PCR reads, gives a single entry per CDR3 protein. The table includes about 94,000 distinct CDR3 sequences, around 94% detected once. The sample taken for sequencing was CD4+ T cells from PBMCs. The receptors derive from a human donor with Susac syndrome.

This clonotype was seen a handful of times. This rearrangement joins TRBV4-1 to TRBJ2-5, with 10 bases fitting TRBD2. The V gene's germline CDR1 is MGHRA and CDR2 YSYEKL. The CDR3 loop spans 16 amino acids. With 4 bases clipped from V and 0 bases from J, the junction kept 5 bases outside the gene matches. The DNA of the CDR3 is TGCGCCAGCAGCCGCGTACTAGCGGGGTACCAAGAGACCCAGTACTTC. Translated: CASSRVLAGYQETQYF.

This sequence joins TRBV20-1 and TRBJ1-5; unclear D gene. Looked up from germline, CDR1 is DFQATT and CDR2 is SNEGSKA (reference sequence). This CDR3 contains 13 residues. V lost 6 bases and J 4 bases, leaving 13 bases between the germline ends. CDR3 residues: CSAKRTANQPQHF. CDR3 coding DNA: TGCAGTGCGAAAAGGACGGCAAATCAGCCCCAGCATTTT.

CDR3 residues: CSVEKGGRTEAFF. The DNA of the CDR3 is TGCAGCGTTGAAAAGGGGGGGAGGACTGAAGCTTTCTTT. The rearrangement links TRBV29-1 to TRBJ1-1, with a possible D match to TRBD1 (6 bases). Trimming left V 2 bases short and J 5 bases short, with 12 bases between. CDR1 and CDR2 from the germline V gene are SQVTM and ANQGSEA. This CDR3 has 13 residues.

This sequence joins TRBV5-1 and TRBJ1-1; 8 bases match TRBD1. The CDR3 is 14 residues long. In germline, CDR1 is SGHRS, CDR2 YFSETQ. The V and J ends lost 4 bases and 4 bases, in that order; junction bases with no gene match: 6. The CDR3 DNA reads TGCGCCAGCAGCGCCAATACAGGGGGCACTGAAGCTTTCTTT. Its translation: CASSANTGGTEAFF.

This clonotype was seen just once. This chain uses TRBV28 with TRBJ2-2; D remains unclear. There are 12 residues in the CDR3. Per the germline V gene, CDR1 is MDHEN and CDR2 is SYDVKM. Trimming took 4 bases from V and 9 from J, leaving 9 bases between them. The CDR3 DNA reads TGTGCCAGCAGTTCCTCCCTCCGGGAGCTGTTTTTT. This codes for CASSSSLRELFF.

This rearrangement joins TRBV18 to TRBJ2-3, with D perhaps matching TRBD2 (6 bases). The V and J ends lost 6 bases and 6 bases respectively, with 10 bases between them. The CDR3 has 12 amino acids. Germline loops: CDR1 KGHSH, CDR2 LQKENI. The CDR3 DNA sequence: TGTGCCAGCTCCCCGGGAGCCGATACGCAGTATTTT. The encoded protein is CASSPGADTQYF.

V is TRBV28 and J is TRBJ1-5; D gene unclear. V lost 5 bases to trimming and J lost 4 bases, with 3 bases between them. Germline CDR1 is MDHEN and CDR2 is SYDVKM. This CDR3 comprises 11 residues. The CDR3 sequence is CASSANQPQHF. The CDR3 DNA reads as TGTGCCAGCAGTGCTAATCAGCCCCAGCATTTT.

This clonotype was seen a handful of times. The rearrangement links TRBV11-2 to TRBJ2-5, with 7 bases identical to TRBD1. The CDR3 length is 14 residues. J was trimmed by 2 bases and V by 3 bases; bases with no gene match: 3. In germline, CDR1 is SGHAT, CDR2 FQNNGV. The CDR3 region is CASSLRQGQETQYF. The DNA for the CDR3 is TGTGCCAGCAGCTTGCGACAGGGTCAAGAGACCCAGTACTTC.

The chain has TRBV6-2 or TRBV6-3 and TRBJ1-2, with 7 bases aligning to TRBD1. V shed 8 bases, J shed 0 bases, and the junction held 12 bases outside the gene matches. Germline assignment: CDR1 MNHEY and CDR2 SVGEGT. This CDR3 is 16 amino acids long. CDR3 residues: CASSNRGRGPNYGYTF. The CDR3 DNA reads TGTGCCAGCTCGAACAGGGGCCGGGGTCCTAACTATGGCTACACCTTC.

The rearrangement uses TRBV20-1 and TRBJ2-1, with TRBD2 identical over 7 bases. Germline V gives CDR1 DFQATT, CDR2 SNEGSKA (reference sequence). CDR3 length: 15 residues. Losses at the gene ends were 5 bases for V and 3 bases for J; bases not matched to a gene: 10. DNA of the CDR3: TGCAGTGCTTCCCAGACTAGCAGACACTACAATGAGCAGTTCTTC. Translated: CSASQTSRHYNEQFF.

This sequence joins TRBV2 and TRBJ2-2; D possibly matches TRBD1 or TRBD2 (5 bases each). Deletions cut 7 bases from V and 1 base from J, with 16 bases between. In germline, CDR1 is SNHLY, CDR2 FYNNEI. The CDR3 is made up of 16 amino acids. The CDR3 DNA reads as TGTGCCAGCACGACCCCCAGGGCGGGGAACACCGGGGAGCTGTTTTTT. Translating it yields CASTTPRAGNTGELFF.

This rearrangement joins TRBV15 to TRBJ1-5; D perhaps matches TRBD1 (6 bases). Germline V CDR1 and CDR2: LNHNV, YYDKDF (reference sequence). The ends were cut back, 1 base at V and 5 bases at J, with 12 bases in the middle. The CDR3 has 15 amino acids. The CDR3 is CATSRGLRGDQPQHF. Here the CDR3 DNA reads TGTGCCACCAGCAGAGGTCTTAGGGGGGATCAGCCCCAGCATTTT.

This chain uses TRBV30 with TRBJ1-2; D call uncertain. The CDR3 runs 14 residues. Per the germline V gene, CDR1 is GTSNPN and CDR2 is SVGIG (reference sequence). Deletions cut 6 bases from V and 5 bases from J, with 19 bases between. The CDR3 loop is CACSKDRARYGYTF. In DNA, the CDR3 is TGTGCCTGTTCTAAAGACCGGGCTCGTTATGGCTACACCTTC. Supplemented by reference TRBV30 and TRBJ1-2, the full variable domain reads SQTIHQWPATLVQPVGSPLSLECTVEGTSNPNLYWYRQAAGRGLQLLFYSVGIGQISSEVPQNLSASRPQDRQFILSSKKLLLSDSGFYLCACSKDRARYGYTFGSGTRLTVV.

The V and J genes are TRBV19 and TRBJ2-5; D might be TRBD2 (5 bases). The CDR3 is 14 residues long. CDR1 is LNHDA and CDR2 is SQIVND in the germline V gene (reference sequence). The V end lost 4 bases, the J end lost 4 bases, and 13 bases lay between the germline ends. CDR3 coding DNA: TGTGCCAGTAGTAGAGGTCCCGAGGGAGAGACCCAGTACTTC. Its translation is CASSRGPEGETQYF.

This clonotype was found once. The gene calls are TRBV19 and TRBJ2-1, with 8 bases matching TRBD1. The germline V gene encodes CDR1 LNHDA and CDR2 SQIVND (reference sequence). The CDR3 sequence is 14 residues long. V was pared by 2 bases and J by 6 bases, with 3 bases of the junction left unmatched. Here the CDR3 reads CASSITQGGNEQFF. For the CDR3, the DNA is TGTGCCAGTAGTATAACACAGGGGGGCAATGAGCAGTTCTTC.

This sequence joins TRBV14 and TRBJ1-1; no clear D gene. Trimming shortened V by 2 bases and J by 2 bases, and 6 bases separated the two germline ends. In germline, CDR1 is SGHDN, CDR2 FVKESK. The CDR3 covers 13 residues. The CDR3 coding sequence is TGTGCCAGCAGCCAAACCCTCAACACTGAAGCTTTCTTT. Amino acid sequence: CASSQTLNTEAFF.

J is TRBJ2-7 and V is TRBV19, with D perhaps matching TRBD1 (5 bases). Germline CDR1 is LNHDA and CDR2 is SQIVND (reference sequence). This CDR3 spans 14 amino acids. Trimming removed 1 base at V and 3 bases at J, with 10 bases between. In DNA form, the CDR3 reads TGTGCCAGTAGTATAGCTTCAGGGTTCTACGAGCAGTACTTC. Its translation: CASSIASGFYEQYF. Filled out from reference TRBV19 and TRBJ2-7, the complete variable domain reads DGGITQSPKYLFRKEGQNVTLSCEQNLNHDAMYWYRQDPGQGLRLIYYSQIVNDFQKGDIAEGYSVSREKKESFPLTVTSAQKNPTAFYLCASSIASGFYEQYFGPGTRLTVT.

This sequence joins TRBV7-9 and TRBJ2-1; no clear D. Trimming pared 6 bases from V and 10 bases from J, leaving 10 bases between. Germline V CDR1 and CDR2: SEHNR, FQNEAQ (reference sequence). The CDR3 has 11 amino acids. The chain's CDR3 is CASSSGREQFF. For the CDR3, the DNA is TGTGCCAGCAGTTCAGGACGAGAGCAGTTCTTC.

Here the CDR3 reads CAWSLEGKGGYTF. CDR3 DNA sequence: TGTGCCTGGAGCCTGGAAGGGAAGGGTGGCTACACCTTC. The V call is TRBV30, the J call TRBJ1-2, with unresolved D. Germline CDR1 reads GTSNPN; CDR2 reads SVGIG (reference sequence). The CDR3 has 13 amino acids. V was shortened by 3 bases and J by 7 bases, with 15 bases between the two germline ends.

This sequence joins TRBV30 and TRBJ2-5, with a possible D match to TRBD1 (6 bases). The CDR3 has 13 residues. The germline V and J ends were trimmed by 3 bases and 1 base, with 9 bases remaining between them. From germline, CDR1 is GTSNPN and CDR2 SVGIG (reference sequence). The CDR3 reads CAWRGAFQETQYF. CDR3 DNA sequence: TGTGCCTGGAGGGGGGCCTTCCAAGAGACCCAGTACTTC. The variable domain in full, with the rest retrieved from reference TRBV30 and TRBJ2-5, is SQTIHQWPATLVQPVGSPLSLECTVEGTSNPNLYWYRQAAGRGLQLLFYSVGIGQISSEVPQNLSASRPQDRQFILSSKKLLLSDSGFYLCAWRGAFQETQYFGPGTRLLVL.

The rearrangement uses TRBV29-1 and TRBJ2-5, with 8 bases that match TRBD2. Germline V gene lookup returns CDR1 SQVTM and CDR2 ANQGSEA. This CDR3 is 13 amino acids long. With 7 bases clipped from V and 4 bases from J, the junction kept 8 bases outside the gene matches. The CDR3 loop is CSASGTSTETQYF. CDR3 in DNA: TGCAGCGCCTCCGGGACTAGTACAGAGACCCAGTACTTC. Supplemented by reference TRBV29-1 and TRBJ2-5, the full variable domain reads SAVISQKPSRDICQRGTSLTIQCQVDSQVTMMFWYRQQPGQSLTLIATANQGSEATYESGFVIDKFPISRPNLTFSTLTVSNMSPEDSSIYLCSASGTSTETQYFGPGTRLLVL.